The 15 T cell receptor beta chains listed next were all sequenced from one sample in a study of cytomegalovirus exposure and HLA in healthy donors. Researchers ran the PCR with 60 Vbeta and 13 Jbeta primers. The table came from immunoSEQ multiplex PCR; TCRdb's copy has only in-frame clones and leaves some out. The table has 100,000 to 150,000 clones, 15% to 20% seen once. Sequenced sample: PBMCs. Receptors were obtained from a female donor in good health and CMV-seropositive.

This clone was recorded a few times. The chain is built from TRBV5-4 and TRBJ1-1; D is undetermined. The CDR3 is 15 residues long. The germline V and J ends were trimmed by 2 bases and 1 base, with 12 bases remaining between them. CDR1 SGHNT and CDR2 YYREEE come from the germline V gene (reference sequence). The CDR3 coding sequence is TGTGCCAGCAGCTTAATTTTTGGGCCGAACACTGAAGCTTTCTTT. This translates into CASSLIFGPNTEAFF.

The gene calls are TRBV2 and TRBJ2-7; 7 nucleotides align to TRBD1. Germline V CDR1 and CDR2: SNHLY, FYNNEI. V trimming: 6 bases; J trimming: 3 bases; junction bases outside the gene matches: 8. CDR3 length equals 14 residues. CDR3 nucleotide sequence: TGTGCCAGCAGAAGGACAGGAAGTCTCTACGAGCAGTACTTC. It specifies CASRRTGSLYEQYF.

The chain combines TRBV30 with TRBJ1-5; 8 bases are a match to TRBD1. Trimming removed 5 bases from V and 7 bases from J; junction bases left unmatched: 13. The CDR3 is 15 residues long. CDR1 and CDR2 from the germline V gene are GTSNPN and SVGIG (reference sequence). Here the CDR3 reads CAWGLGQGGNQPQHF. DNA for the CDR3: TGTGCCTGGGGGCTTGGACAGGGAGGGAACCAGCCCCAGCATTTT.

This clone was found a few times. The gene calls are TRBV2 and TRBJ2-7; TRBD2 matches 7 bases. This CDR3 has 13 amino acids. Germline assignment: CDR1 SNHLY and CDR2 FYNNEI. V shed 10 bases, J shed 0 bases, and the junction held 6 bases outside the gene matches. The CDR3, as DNA: TGTGCCAAAAGGGCTAGCGGCTCCTACGAGCAGTACTTC. Translation gives CAKRASGSYEQYF.

The CDR3 protein is CASSPMPGWYEQYF. In nucleotides, the CDR3 is TGTGCCAGCAGCCCCATGCCGGGATGGTACGAGCAGTACTTC. The chain is built from TRBV7-2 and TRBJ2-7; D perhaps matches TRBD2 (5 bases). CDR1 and CDR2 (germline): SGHTA, FQGNSA. The ends were cut back, 5 bases at V and 4 bases at J, with 15 bases in the middle. CDR3 length: 14 residues.

This clone has a handful of counts. V gene TRBV6-1 combines with J gene TRBJ1-2, with 9 bases lining up with TRBD1. The germline CDR1 and CDR2 sequences are MNHNS and SASEGT. The CDR3 is 13 residues long. Germline trimming cut 4 bases from V and 8 bases from J; bases unmatched to any gene: 5. CDR3 bases: TGTGCCAGCAGTGCCCGGACAGGGGTCGGCTACACCTTC. Amino acids: CASSARTGVGYTF.

This clone was observed a few times. V and J are TRBV7-2 and TRBJ2-2; possibly TRBD2 for D (6 bases). CDR3 length equals 12 residues. Germline V CDR1 and CDR2: SGHTA, FQGNSA. The ends were cut back, 3 bases at V and 11 bases at J, with 10 bases in the middle. The CDR3 region has the DNA TGTGCCAGCAGCTTTACTAGCCGAGAGCTGTTTTTT. Protein: CASSFTSRELFF.

In this sample, this clone turned up once. The chain couples TRBV6-6 to TRBJ2-7; possibly TRBD2 for D (7 bases). In germline, CDR1 is MNHNY, CDR2 SVGAGI (reference sequence). This CDR3 has 16 amino acids. V was clipped by 0 bases and J by 5 bases, with 17 bases between them. CDR3 amino acids: CASSYSGGLGVDEQYF. The CDR3 DNA reads as TGTGCCAGCAGTTACTCGGGGGGGCTAGGAGTCGACGAGCAGTACTTC.

This clone was counted only a few times. V gene TRBV13 combines with J gene TRBJ1-1; D is unresolved. V dropped 2 bases and J dropped 6 bases, with 13 bases sitting between them. This CDR3 contains 14 residues. Germline V gene lookup returns CDR1 PRHDT and CDR2 FYEKMQ (reference sequence). This CDR3 is CASSLNPGIAEAFF. CDR3 nucleotides: TGTGCCAGCAGCTTAAACCCGGGGATCGCTGAAGCTTTCTTT.

This chain links TRBV28 with TRBJ1-2; no definite D call. Deletions cut 10 bases from V and 2 bases from J, with 11 bases between. Germline values: CDR1 MDHEN, CDR2 SYDVKM. CDR3 length: 12 residues. The CDR3 here is CANYRVNYGYTF. The DNA of the CDR3 is TGTGCCAATTACCGGGTAAACTATGGCTACACCTTC.

The V gene is TRBV10-1, the J gene TRBJ2-3, with D possibly matching TRBD2 (7 bases). Trimming left V 1 base short and J 9 bases short, with 17 bases between. Germline lookup yields CDR1 WNHNN and CDR2 SYGVQD (reference sequence). CDR3 length: 15 residues. CDR3 coding DNA: TGCGCCAGCAGTGAGTTTCTAGCGGCCCAGGGGACGCAGTATTTT. As protein: CASSEFLAAQGTQYF.

The V gene is TRBV25-1, the J gene TRBJ1-6; TRBD1 aligns across 8 bases. CDR3 length: 16 amino acids. V dropped 0 bases and J dropped 8; count of bases not matched to a gene: 6. The germline gives CDR1 MGHDK, CDR2 SYGVNS. The CDR3 coding sequence is TGTGCCAGCAGTGAATATATAGGACAGGGTTATTCACCCCTCCACTTT. Translation: CASSEYIGQGYSPLHF.

The V and J genes are TRBV28 and TRBJ1-5, with 11 bases matching TRBD1. The CDR3 is made up of 16 amino acids. The germline V gene has CDR1 MDHEN and CDR2 SYDVKM. V gave up 6 bases and J gave up 2 bases; unmatched junction bases: 6. In DNA form, the CDR3 reads TGTGCCAGCAGCAACCTGGGACAGGGGGGCAATCAGCCCCAGCATTTT. This translates into CASSNLGQGGNQPQHF.

In DNA, the CDR3 is TGTGCCAGCACCCTGACAGATACGCAGTATTTT. Amino acids: CASTLTDTQYF. V is TRBV7-9 and J is TRBJ2-3; no definite D call. Trimming took off 7 bases at V and 3 bases at J, with 5 bases between the two ends. The germline V gene has CDR1 SEHNR and CDR2 FQNEAQ (reference sequence). The CDR3 consists of 11 residues.

This sequence joins TRBV5-1 and TRBJ1-2, with 9 bases matching TRBD1. The CDR3 extends over 14 amino acids. The V and J ends lost 0 bases and 5 bases, in that order; junction bases with no gene match: 2. Germline V gives CDR1 SGHRS, CDR2 YFSETQ. This chain's CDR3 is CASSLVGTGYGYTF. CDR3 nucleotide sequence: TGCGCCAGCAGCTTGGTCGGGACAGGGTATGGCTACACCTTC.